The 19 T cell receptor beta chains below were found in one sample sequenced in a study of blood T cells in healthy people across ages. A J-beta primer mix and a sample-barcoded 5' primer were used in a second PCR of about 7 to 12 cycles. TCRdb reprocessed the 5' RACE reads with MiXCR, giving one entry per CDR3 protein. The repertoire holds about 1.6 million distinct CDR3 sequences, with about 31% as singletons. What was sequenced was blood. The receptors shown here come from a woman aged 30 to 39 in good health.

The CDR3 nucleotides are TGTGCCAGCTCACCAGTCCGGGGCGCTGAAGCTTTCTTT. It codes for CASSPVRGAEAFF. The chain employs TRBV18 and TRBJ1-1, with a possible D match to TRBD1 (5 bases). The CDR3 totals 13 residues. Germline V gives CDR1 KGHSH, CDR2 LQKENI. The V gene lost 2 bases and the J gene lost 6 bases, with 10 bases spanning the gap.

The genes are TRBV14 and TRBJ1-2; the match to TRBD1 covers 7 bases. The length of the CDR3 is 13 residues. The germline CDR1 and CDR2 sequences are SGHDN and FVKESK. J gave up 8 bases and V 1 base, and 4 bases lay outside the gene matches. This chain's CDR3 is CASSQGGQNGYTF. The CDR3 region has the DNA TGTGCCAGCAGCCAAGGGGGACAGAACGGCTACACCTTC.

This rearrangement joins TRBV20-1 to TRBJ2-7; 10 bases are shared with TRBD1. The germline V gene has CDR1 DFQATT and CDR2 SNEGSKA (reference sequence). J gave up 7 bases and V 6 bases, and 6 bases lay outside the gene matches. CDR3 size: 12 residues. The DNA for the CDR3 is TGCAGTGCGGGGGACAGGGGAATTGAGCAGTACTTC. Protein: CSAGDRGIEQYF.

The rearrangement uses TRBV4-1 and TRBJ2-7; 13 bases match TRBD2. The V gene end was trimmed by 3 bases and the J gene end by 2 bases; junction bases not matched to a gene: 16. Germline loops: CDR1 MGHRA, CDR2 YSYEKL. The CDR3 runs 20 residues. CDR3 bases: TGCGCCAGCAGCCACACCCTCGCGCTGGGACTAGCGGGACTCCCCTACGAGCAGTACTTC. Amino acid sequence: CASSHTLALGLAGLPYEQYF.

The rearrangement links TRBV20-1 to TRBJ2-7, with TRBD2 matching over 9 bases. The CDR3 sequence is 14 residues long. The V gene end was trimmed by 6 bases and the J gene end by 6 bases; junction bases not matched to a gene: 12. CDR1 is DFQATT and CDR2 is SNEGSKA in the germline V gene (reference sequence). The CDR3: CSAKSPSGTAEQYF. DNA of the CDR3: TGCAGTGCAAAGTCGCCTAGCGGGACGGCCGAGCAGTACTTC.

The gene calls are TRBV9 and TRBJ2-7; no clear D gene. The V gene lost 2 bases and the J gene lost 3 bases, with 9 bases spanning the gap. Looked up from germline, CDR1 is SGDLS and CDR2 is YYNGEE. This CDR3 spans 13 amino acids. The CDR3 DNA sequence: TGTGCCAGCAGCGTGGGCAGGAACTACGAGCAGTACTTC. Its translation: CASSVGRNYEQYF.

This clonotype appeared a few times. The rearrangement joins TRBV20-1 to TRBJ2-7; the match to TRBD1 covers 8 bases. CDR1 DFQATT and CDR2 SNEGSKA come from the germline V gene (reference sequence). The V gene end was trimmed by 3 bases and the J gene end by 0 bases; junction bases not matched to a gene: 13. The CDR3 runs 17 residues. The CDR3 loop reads CSARRGRGLGLSYEQYF. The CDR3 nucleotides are TGCAGTGCTAGGCGGGGCAGGGGGCTTGGGCTCTCCTACGAGCAGTACTTC.

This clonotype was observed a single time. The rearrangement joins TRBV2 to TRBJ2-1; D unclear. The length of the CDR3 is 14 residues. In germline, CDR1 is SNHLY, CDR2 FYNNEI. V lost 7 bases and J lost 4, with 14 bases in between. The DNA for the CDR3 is TGTGCCAGCATCAGATTGGGTGGATACAATGAGCAGTTCTTC. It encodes CASIRLGGYNEQFF.

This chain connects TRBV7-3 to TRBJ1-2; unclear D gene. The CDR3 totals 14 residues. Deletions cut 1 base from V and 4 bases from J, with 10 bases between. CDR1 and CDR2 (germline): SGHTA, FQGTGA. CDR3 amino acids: CASSLNPAIYGYTF. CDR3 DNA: TGTGCCAGCAGCTTAAACCCCGCCATCTATGGCTACACCTTC.

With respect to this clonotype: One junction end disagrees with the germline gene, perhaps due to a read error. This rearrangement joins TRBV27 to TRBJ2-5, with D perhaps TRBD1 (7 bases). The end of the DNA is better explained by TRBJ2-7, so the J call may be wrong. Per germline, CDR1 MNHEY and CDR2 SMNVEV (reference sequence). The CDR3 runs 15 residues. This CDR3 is CASSPRDSPSCEQYF. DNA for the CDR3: TGTGCCAGCAGTCCGCGGGACAGCCCCTCCTGCGAGCAGTACTTC.

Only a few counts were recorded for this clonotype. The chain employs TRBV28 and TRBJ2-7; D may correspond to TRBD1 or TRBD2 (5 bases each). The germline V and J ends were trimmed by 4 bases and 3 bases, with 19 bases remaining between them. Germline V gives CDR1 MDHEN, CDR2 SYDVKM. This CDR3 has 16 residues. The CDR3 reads CASSSHSGTENYEQYF. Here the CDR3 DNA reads TGTGCCAGCAGTTCTCATTCCGGGACGGAGAACTACGAGCAGTACTTC.

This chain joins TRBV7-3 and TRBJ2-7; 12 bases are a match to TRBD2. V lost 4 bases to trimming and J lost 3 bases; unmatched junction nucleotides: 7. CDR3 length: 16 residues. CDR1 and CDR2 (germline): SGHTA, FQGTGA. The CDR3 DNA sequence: TGTGCCAGCAGCTATCCGTCGACTAGCGGGAGCTACGAGCAGTACTTC. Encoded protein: CASSYPSTSGSYEQYF.

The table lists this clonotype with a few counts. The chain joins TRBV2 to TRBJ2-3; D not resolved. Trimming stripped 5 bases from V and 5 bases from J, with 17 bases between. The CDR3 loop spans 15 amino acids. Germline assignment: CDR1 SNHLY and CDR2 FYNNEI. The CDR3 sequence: CASSPGLIIRDTQYF. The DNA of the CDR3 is TGTGCCAGCAGTCCCGGTTTAATCATCCGAGATACGCAGTATTTT.

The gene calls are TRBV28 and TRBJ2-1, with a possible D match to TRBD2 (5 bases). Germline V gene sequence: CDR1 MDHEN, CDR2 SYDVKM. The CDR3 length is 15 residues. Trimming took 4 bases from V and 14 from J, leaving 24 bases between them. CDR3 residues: CASSSPGEPSPSKFF. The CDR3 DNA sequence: TGTGCCAGCAGTTCTCCCGGGGAGCCTTCCCCCTCCAAGTTCTTC.

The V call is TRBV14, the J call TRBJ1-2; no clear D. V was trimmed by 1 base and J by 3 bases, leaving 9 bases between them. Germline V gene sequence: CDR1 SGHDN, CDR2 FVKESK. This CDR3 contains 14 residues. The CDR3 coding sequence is TGTGCCAGCAGCCAAGTTATGAACTACTATGGCTACACCTTC. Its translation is CASSQVMNYYGYTF.

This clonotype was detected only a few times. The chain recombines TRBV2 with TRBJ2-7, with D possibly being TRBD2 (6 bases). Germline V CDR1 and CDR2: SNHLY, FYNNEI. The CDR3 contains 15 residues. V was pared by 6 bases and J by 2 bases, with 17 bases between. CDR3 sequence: CASRFSGNYAYEQYF. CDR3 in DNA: TGTGCCAGCAGGTTTAGCGGTAACTATGCCTACGAGCAGTACTTC.

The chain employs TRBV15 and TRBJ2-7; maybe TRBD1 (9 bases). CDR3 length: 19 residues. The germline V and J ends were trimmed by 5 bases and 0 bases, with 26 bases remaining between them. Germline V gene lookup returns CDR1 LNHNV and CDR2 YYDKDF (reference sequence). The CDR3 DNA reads TGTGCCACCAGCCGTGGGACAGGGCTGACTAGCGCCAGCTCCTACGAGCAGTACTTC. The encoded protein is CATSRGTGLTSASSYEQYF.

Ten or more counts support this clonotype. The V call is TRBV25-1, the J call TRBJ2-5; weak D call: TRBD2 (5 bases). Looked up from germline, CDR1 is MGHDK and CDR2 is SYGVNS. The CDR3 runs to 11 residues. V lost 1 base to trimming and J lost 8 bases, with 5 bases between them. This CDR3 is CASSESGTQYF. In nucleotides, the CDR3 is TGTGCCAGCAGTGAATCGGGAACCCAGTACTTC.

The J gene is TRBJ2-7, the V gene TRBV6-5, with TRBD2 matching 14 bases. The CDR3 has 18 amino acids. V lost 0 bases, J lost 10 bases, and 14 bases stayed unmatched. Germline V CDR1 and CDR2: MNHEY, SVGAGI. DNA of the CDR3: TGTGCCAGCAGTTACTCCGGACTAGCGGGAGGCAACCTTGGGGCCCAGTACTTC. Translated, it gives CASSYSGLAGGNLGAQYF.